This T cell receptor beta chain came from a study of cytomegalovirus exposure and HLA in healthy donors. This CDR3 is built from 15 residues. V shed 3 bases and J shed 2 bases, with 13 bases lying between them. Germline V gene sequence: CDR1 MGHDK, CDR2 SYGVNS. Study findings and constraints: By HLA locus, TCR association rates varied in a later analysis, with DRB1 showing the most and HLA-C the fewest. Among donors in an Asian-associated ancestry cluster, a later analysis reportedly found fewer N-insertions than the approximately 700-donor mean. Previous analysis showed most TCR beta V segments were productive about 87% or about 30% of the time.

Amplification used 60 Vbeta primers and 13 Jbeta primers. Data came from immunoSEQ multiplex PCR; TCRdb stores just in-frame clones and leaves some out. This sample has 110,000 to 150,000 clones, with around 80% found just once. A note on this clone: Its antigen is unknown.

The chain carries TRBV25-1 and TRBJ1-1; the D gene is possibly TRBD1 (5 bases). What was sequenced was PBMCs. This TCR was recovered from a woman in her thirties or forties in good health and CMV-seropositive. CDR3 sequence (DNA): TGTGCCAGCAGTGAGGGGGGTCATACTAACACTGAAGCTTTCTTT. This gives the protein CASSEGGHTNTEAFF.